The clone carrying this T cell receptor beta chain was counted only a few times. The V gene's germline CDR1 is MDHEN and CDR2 SYDVKM. V shed 3 bases, J shed 3 bases, and the junction held 5 bases outside the gene matches. The CDR3 totals 15 residues. This entry is derived from a study of response to subunit inactivated influenza vaccine. TCRdb recomputed calls from the RT-PCR reads with MiXCR, one row per CDR3 protein. The sample shows 500,000 to 550,000 distinct CDR3 sequences, approximately 24% of them seen only once. In addition, the sample was reused for a study of T cells expressing NK-cell markers. That report adds: The authors made TCR beta cDNA libraries by 5'RACE template switching. This switching added a universal primer site and UMIs. Seropositivity for HCMV was found in seven of the eight sequenced donors, with one seronegative. Among CD8+ T cells from six donors, dominant NKG2C+ clonotypes accounted for about 1.0-7.5%. In several donors, these clonotypes also led the CD3+CD56-NKG2C+ fraction.

Here the sequenced sample was CD4+ T cells sorted from PBMCs, taken less than 13 days after vaccination. This receptor was identified in a man aged 45-60 years who received an inactivated influenza vaccine. The chain has TRBV28 and TRBJ2-4; TRBD1 aligns across 7 bases. The CDR3 region is CASSFPQGIKNIQYF. The CDR3 DNA reads as TGTGCCAGCAGTTTTCCACAGGGGATCAAAAACATTCAGTACTTC.